This TCR beta chain was recovered during a study of T cell clusters in autoimmune cytopenias (dated by TCRdb to the late 2010s). Regarding the research as a whole: A median TRB sequencing depth of about 50,000 reads per sample was reached, and a median of around 2,000 distinct TRB clonotypes per sample was obtained. In autoimmune cytopenia patients, peripheral blood TRB and IGH repertoires were sequenced during active disease and over treatment follow-up, together with healthy, CLL and autoimmune hepatitis controls. The study aimed to test whether autoimmune cytopenia patients carry a disease-specific immune repertoire signature usable as a blood-based biomarker. General study outcomes and caveats: In the comparison of secondary cytopenia with CLL, the cluster-lack signature was not observed, apparently because the dominant lymphoma-associated repertoire masked the signature. About 3.3-fold more exclusive TRB clusters were observed in healthy donors than in active autoimmune hepatitis patients, consistent with an autoimmunity-wide signature. A lack of physiological T cell clusters in primary autoimmune cytopenia patients was suggested by GLIPH, as 51 clusters were found to be exclusive to healthy donors versus under 20 exclusive to patients. TRB repertoire shifts, with less even repertoires in secondary cytopenia and CLL, mostly reflected lymphoma bias rather than autoimmunity. The T cell clusters were only ever defined in silico, so experimental validation of their functional role was still needed.

Concerning this clonotype itself: No cognate antigen has been identified for it.

The CDR3 has 14 amino acids, counting the end cysteine and phenylalanine. This entry has no DNA. The germline V gene encodes CDR1 MNHEY and CDR2 SMNVEV (reference sequence). Multiplex PCR with a touch-down protocol amplified TRB rearrangements, with the TRB-A and TRB-B primer pools combined in a single tube. Illumina adapters and sample indices were attached to the amplicons through two consecutive PCR reactions using Phusion HS II polymerase. The amplicons were purified from gel with the NucleoSpin Gel and PCR Clean-up kit, after which the amplicons were quantified by Qubit and checked for quality on an Agilent 2100 Bioanalyzer. Libraries were sequenced on an Illumina MiSeq using 600-cycle, single-indexed, paired-end runs. The paper's processing steps were these. MiXCR version 2.1.12, together with the default MiXCR reference library, was used to align and assemble the TRB reads. A clone was defined by each unique CDR3 nucleotide sequence, and the analysis included only productive sequences supported by at least two reads. Alpha-parameterized diversity profiles (alpha 0 to 5), including the Shannon (alpha 1) and Simpson (alpha 2) indices, were computed with an R script to assess repertoire diversity. Combinatorial TRB VJ usage was computed with the tcR package and compared between cohorts by principal component analysis with ade4. GLIPH was used to cluster TCRbeta CDR3s in pairs of cohorts matched for age and read depth, and a Wilcoxon test was used to compare cluster frequencies. Reprocessed by TCRdb, the reads give a single entry per CDR3 protein sequence, without DNA. The V and J calls were not made by the authors but by TCRdb's processing. The sample has some 2,200 distinct CDR3 sequences on record. The ten most abundant clones make up 70% to 80% of the sample.

For each sample, TRB amplification used about 270 ng of peripheral blood genomic DNA, equal to 35,000 to 40,000 genome equivalents. The sequence links TRBV27 to TRBJ1-6; TCRdb's D gene call, TRBD1, goes unchecked for lack of DNA. The source material was peripheral blood. The TCR originated in a human donor with an autoimmune cytopenia or autoimmune hepatitis (not recorded which). CDR3 region: CASKIGQGNSPLHF.